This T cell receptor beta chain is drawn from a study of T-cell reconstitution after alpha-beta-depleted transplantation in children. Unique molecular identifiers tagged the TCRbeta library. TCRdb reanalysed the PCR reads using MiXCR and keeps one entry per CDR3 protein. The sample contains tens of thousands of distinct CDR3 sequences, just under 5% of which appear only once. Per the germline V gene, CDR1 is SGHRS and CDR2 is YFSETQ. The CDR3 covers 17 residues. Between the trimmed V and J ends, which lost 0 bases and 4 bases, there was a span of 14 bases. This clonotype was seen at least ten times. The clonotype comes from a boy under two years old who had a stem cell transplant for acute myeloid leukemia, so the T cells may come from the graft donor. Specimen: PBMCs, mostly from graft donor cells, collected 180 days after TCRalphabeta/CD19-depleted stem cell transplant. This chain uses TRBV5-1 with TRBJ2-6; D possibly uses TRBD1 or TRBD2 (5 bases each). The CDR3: CASSLGDRVRGANVLTF. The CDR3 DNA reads TGCGCCAGCAGCTTGGGGGACCGCGTTAGAGGGGCCAACGTCCTGACTTTC.